The 20 T cell receptor beta chains reported below all come from one sample, sequenced in a study of T cell changes during pregnancy in multiple sclerosis. Using immunoSEQ multiplex PCR, the repertoire was profiled, and TCRdb retains in-frame clones only, with some absent. The sample lists about 59,000 clones; about 94% were seen once. Here the sequenced sample was CD8+ T cells from peripheral blood mononuclear cells, taken after pregnancy. The origin of the receptors is a female donor with multiple sclerosis, enrolled in a pregnancy study.

The J gene is TRBJ2-2, the V gene TRBV25-1, with 7 positions matching TRBD1. With 9 bases clipped from V and 3 bases from J, the junction kept 13 bases outside the gene matches. Germline-derived CDR1 and CDR2 are MGHDK and SYGVNS. The CDR3 contains 16 residues. The CDR3 bases are TGTGCCAGTTGGGGGACCGGGACAGAGGACACCGGGGAGCTGTTTTTT. Protein product: CASWGTGTEDTGELFF.

This rearrangement joins TRBV6-1 to TRBJ2-5; 8 bases fit TRBD2. The CDR3 is 14 amino acids. From germline, CDR1 is MNHNS and CDR2 SASEGT. The V gene end was trimmed by 7 bases and the J gene end by 4 bases; junction bases not matched to a gene: 8. The CDR3 reads CASNPGGGRETQYF. CDR3 nucleotides: TGTGCCAGCAACCCCGGGGGGGGGAGAGAGACCCAGTACTTC.

The chain couples TRBV30 to TRBJ2-7; TRBD1 matches at 7 bases. The J segment lost 1 base and the V segment lost 4 bases, leaving 7 bases of the junction unmatched. The CDR3 consists of 14 residues. Germline V CDR1 and CDR2: GTSNPN, SVGIG (reference sequence). Here the CDR3 DNA reads TGTGCCTGGAACCCGGGACAGTCTTCCTACGAGCAGTACTTC. Protein sequence: CAWNPGQSSYEQYF.

The chain couples TRBV21-1 to TRBJ1-4; the table names TRBD1, a call not compared with the DNA. TRBV21-1 is a listed pseudogene. This CDR3 has 12 residues. CDR3 DNA sequence: TGTGCCAGCAGCCAAAAGGGGGAAAAACTGTTTTTT. Translating it yields CASSQKGEKLFF.

The V call is TRBV7-3, the J call TRBJ1-2; D remains ambiguous. CDR1 SGHTA and CDR2 FQGTGA come from the germline V gene. V was cut by 5 bases and J by 8 bases, with 15 bases left in between. This CDR3 contains 13 residues. CDR3 DNA: TGTGCCAGCAGCCCAGAGAAGTTCGGGGGCTACACCTTC. Translated: CASSPEKFGGYTF.

The chain links TRBV7-8 to TRBJ2-1; TRBD2 matches at 10 bases. The CDR3 has 18 amino acids. V gave up 3 bases and J gave up 5 bases; unmatched junction bases: 13. Per germline, CDR1 SGHVS and CDR2 FQNEAQ. The CDR3 reads CASSFGPKAGGADNEQFF. CDR3 in DNA: TGTGCCAGCAGCTTCGGGCCTAAAGCGGGAGGGGCGGACAATGAGCAGTTCTTC.

V usage is TRBV5-4 and J usage is TRBJ1-1, with 7 bases that match TRBD1. There are 17 residues in the CDR3. Germline CDR1 and CDR2: SGHNT and YYREEE (reference sequence). Trimming at V came to 0 bases and at J to 1 base, leaving 9 bases not matched to a gene. The CDR3 reads CASSLDPTGTANTEAFF. As DNA, the CDR3 is TGTGCCAGCAGCTTGGACCCCACCGGGACAGCGAACACTGAAGCTTTCTTT. Based on the CDR3 plus reference TRBV5-4 and TRBJ1-1, the full variable domain is ETGVTQSPTHLIKTRGQQVTLRCSSQSGHNTVSWYQQALGQGPQFIFQYYREEENGRGNFPPRFSGLQFPNYSSELNVNALELDDSALYLCASSLDPTGTANTEAFFGQGTRLTVV.

The rearrangement links TRBV15 to TRBJ1-5; 12 positions agree with TRBD1. The ends lost 4 bases at V and 5 bases at J; junction bases unmatched: 9. Germline CDR1 is LNHNV and CDR2 is YYDKDF (reference sequence). The CDR3 extends over 17 amino acids. CDR3 protein: CATSKWDRGRWDQPQHF. CDR3 in DNA: TGTGCCACCAGCAAATGGGACAGGGGGCGGTGGGATCAGCCCCAGCATTTT.

V usage is TRBV28 and J usage is TRBJ2-7; the D gene is possibly TRBD1 (5 bases). Germline loops: CDR1 MDHEN, CDR2 SYDVKM. Deletions cut 8 bases from V and 0 bases from J, with 14 bases between. This CDR3 comprises 14 residues. Here the CDR3 DNA reads TGTGCCAGCGGGTGGTCAGGGTCCTCCTACGAGCAGTACTTC. Protein product: CASGWSGSSYEQYF.

The chain has TRBV19 and TRBJ2-7; 12 nucleotides match TRBD1. CDR3 length: 16 residues. V lost 4 bases and J lost 4; bases outside the gene matches: 8. The germline CDR1 and CDR2 sequences are LNHDA and SQIVND (reference sequence). This chain's CDR3 is CASSTGQGATSYEQYF. The CDR3 DNA reads as TGTGCCAGTAGTACGGGACAGGGGGCGACGAGTTACGAGCAGTACTTC.

V and J are TRBV27 and TRBJ1-5, with TRBD1 matching 8 bases. Per the germline V gene, CDR1 is MNHEY and CDR2 is SMNVEV (reference sequence). The CDR3 consists of 14 residues. J was trimmed by 7 bases and V by 4 bases; bases with no gene match: 6. The CDR3 protein is CASSSGQGGQPQHF. DNA of the CDR3: TGTGCCAGCAGTTCCGGACAGGGCGGACAGCCCCAGCATTTT.

The rearrangement joins TRBV27 to TRBJ2-7; TRBD1 matches 9 bases. J gave up 6 bases and V 6 bases, and 9 bases lay outside the gene matches. Looked up from germline, CDR1 is MNHEY and CDR2 is SMNVEV (reference sequence). The CDR3 sequence is 14 residues long. CDR3 loop: CASSLAGTGLEQYF. The CDR3, as DNA: TGTGCCAGCAGCCTAGCCGGGACAGGGCTCGAGCAGTACTTC.

V usage is TRBV6-1 and J usage is TRBJ2-3, with TRBD2 matching 9 bases. The CDR3 totals 15 residues. CDR1 MNHNS and CDR2 SASEGT come from the germline V gene. V lost 3 bases to trimming and J lost 6 bases; unmatched junction nucleotides: 7. CDR3 protein: CASSDWREGRDTQYF. The CDR3 DNA sequence: TGTGCCAGCAGTGATTGGCGGGAGGGTCGGGATACGCAGTATTTT.

The chain links TRBV19 to TRBJ1-2; D gene ambiguous. V lost 7 bases and J lost 3, with 15 bases in between. The CDR3 runs 14 residues. Germline V gene lookup returns CDR1 LNHDA and CDR2 SQIVND (reference sequence). The CDR3 reads CASTDPGSYYGYTF. CDR3 in DNA: TGTGCCAGTACGGATCCGGGGAGTTACTATGGCTACACCTTC. Drawing the rest from reference TRBV19 and TRBJ1-2, the complete variable domain is DGGITQSPKYLFRKEGQNVTLSCEQNLNHDAMYWYRQDPGQGLRLIYYSQIVNDFQKGDIAEGYSVSREKKESFPLTVTSAQKNPTAFYLCASTDPGSYYGYTFGSGTRLTVV.

This chain joins TRBV27 and TRBJ1-2; D unclear. This CDR3 is built from 13 residues. Trimming shortened V by 3 bases and J by 0 bases, and 5 bases separated the two germline ends. The germline gives CDR1 MNHEY, CDR2 SMNVEV (reference sequence). The CDR3 sequence: CASSFTPNYGYTF. The CDR3 region has the DNA TGTGCCAGCAGTTTTACACCTAACTATGGCTACACCTTC.

In DNA, the CDR3 is TGTGCCAGCAGTCCCCCCGACAGATTCTACGAGCAGTACTTC. This encodes CASSPPDRFYEQYF. This chain joins TRBV7-8 and TRBJ2-7, with D maybe TRBD1 (5 bases). Trimming cost V 6 bases and J 3 bases, with 15 bases left between them. The length of the CDR3 is 14 residues. The V gene's germline CDR1 is SGHVS and CDR2 FQNEAQ.

The chain couples TRBV4-2 to TRBJ1-3; D remains ambiguous. Trimming shortened V by 5 bases and J by 0 bases, and 8 bases separated the two germline ends. Germline CDR1 and CDR2: LGHNA and YNFKEQ. The CDR3 totals 14 residues. The CDR3 is CASSSDNSGNTIYF. DNA for the CDR3: TGTGCCAGCAGCTCCGACAACTCTGGAAACACCATATATTTT.

V usage is TRBV11-2 and J usage is TRBJ1-4, with TRBD1 identical over 9 bases. Germline V gene sequence: CDR1 SGHAT, CDR2 FQNNGV. The V gene end was trimmed by 5 bases and the J gene end by 5 bases; junction bases not matched to a gene: 12. CDR3 length: 17 amino acids. CDR3 region: CASSLISHRGLNEKLFF. The DNA for the CDR3 is TGTGCCAGCAGCCTTATATCGCACAGGGGGCTAAATGAAAAACTGTTTTTT. The full variable domain, rest sourced from reference TRBV11-2 and TRBJ1-4, is EAGVAQSPRYKIIEKRQSVAFWCNPISGHATLYWYQQILGQGPKLLIQFQNNGVVDDSQLPKDRFSAERLKGVDSTLKIQPAKLEDSAVYLCASSLISHRGLNEKLFFGSGTQLSVL.

The rearrangement uses TRBV28 and TRBJ1-1, with 8 positions matching TRBD1. J gave up 4 bases and V 5 bases, and 6 bases lay outside the gene matches. The CDR3 spans 14 residues. Per germline, CDR1 MDHEN and CDR2 SYDVKM. The CDR3: CASSPLTGGTEAFF. The CDR3 bases are TGTGCCAGCAGTCCCCTCACAGGGGGCACTGAAGCTTTCTTT.

The rearrangement links TRBV2 to TRBJ1-1; D unclear. The V end was cut by 6 bases, the J end by 8 bases, with 10 bases between. CDR3 length: 11 residues. The germline gives CDR1 SNHLY, CDR2 FYNNEI. CDR3 in DNA: TGTGCCAGCAGGACGATGGGCGAAGCTTTCTTT. Protein sequence: CASRTMGEAFF.